A single T cell receptor beta chain is shown here with its context. This sample was taken from a study of blood T cell repertoires in COVID-19. Measured with immunoSEQ multiplex PCR; TCRdb has only the in-frame clones, and not every one. The table shows about 270,000 clones, with approximately 90% occurring only once. The sequenced sample consisted of PBMCs or T cells enriched from blood (not recorded which). This TCR derives from a woman aged 25-40 years with acute COVID-19.

This chain's CDR3 is CASSVGQRSYEQYF. The CDR3 nucleotides read TGTGCCAGCAGCGTAGGCCAGCGGTCCTACGAGCAGTACTTC. The chain is built from TRBV9 and TRBJ2-7; weak D call: TRBD2 (5 bases). This CDR3 spans 14 amino acids. Germline V lookup: CDR1 SGDLS, CDR2 YYNGEE. V gave up 0 bases and J gave up 1 base, with 8 bases separating them.